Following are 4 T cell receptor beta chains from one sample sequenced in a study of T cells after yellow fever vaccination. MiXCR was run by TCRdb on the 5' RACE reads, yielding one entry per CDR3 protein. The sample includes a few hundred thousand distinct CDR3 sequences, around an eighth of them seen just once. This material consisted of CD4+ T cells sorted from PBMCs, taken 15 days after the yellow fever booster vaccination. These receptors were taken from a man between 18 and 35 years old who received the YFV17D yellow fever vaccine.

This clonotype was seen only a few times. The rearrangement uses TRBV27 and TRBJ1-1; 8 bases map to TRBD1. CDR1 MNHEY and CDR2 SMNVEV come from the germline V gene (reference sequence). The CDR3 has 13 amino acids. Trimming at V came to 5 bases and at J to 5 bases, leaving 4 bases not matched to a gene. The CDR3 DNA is TGTGCCAGCAGTGTACAGGGGGTGACTGAAGCTTTCTTT. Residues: CASSVQGVTEAFF.

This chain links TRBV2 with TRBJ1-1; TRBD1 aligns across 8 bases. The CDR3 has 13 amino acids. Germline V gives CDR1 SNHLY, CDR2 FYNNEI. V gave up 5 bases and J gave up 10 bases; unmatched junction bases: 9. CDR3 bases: TGTGCCAGCAGTTCAGGGGGCCTAGCACGAGCTTTCTTT. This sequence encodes CASSSGGLARAFF.

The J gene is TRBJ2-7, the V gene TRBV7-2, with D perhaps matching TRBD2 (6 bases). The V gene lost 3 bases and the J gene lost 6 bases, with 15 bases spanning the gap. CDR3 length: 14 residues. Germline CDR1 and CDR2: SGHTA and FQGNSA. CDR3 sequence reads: CASSLGGDPSEQYV. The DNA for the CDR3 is TGTGCCAGCAGCTTGGGCGGGGATCCTTCCGAGCAGTACGTC.

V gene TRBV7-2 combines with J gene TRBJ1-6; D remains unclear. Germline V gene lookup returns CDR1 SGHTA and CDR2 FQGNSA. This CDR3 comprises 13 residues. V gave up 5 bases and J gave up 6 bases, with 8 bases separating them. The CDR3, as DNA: TGTGCCAGCAGCCTTAGCGGTAATTCACCCCTCCACTTT. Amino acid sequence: CASSLSGNSPLHF.